The 30 T cell receptor beta chains below were found in one sample sequenced in a study of identical twins listed by TCRdb under 2016. Libraries came from 5' RACE. TCRdb shows the sequencer as Illumina HiSeq 2000. The public reads were run again by TCRdb, first through fastp at Q25 and then through MiXCR, and only productive beta chains were kept. For every CDR3 protein sequence, its rows merge into one entry that carries the most common genes and DNA. In all, the sample holds 1.5 million or so distinct CDR3 sequences, and less than 35% of those were seen once. The leading ten clones occupy around 0.3% of the sample. The sample was cord blood. The receptors come from a newborn girl in good health.

This clonotype has only a few counts. The rearrangement joins TRBV12-3 or TRBV12-4 to TRBJ2-1; 8 bases align to TRBD2. The length of the CDR3 is 11 residues. Germline trimming cut 3 bases from V and 14 bases from J; bases unmatched to any gene: 3. CDR3 region: CASSFIAGKFF. The CDR3, as DNA: TGTGCCAGCAGTTTTATAGCGGGGAAGTTCTTC.

The chain employs TRBV27 and TRBJ2-7; D is possibly TRBD2 (6 bases). Trimming took off 4 bases at V and 0 bases at J, with 19 bases between the two ends. Germline V gives CDR1 MNHEY, CDR2 SMNVEV (reference sequence). CDR3 length: 17 residues. The CDR3 sequence: CASSSLPTSSGSYEQYF. CDR3 sequence (DNA): TGTGCCAGCAGTTCCCTTCCGACGAGTAGCGGCTCCTACGAGCAGTACTTC.

This clonotype was counted only a few times. The rearrangement joins TRBV19 to TRBJ1-5; TRBD1 matches at 7 bases. Per the germline V gene, CDR1 is LNHDA and CDR2 is SQIVND (reference sequence). This CDR3 contains 16 residues. V was pared by 1 base and J by 3 bases, with 6 bases of the junction left unmatched. The CDR3 here is CASSIGGRGFNQPQHF. CDR3 DNA: TGTGCCAGTAGTATAGGCGGCAGGGGGTTCAATCAGCCCCAGCATTTT.

The chain is built from TRBV29-1 and TRBJ2-7; TRBD1 agrees at 9 bases. The length of the CDR3 is 14 residues. Per the germline V gene, CDR1 is SQVTM and CDR2 is ANQGSEA. The J segment lost 1 base and the V segment lost 5 bases, leaving 6 bases of the junction unmatched. CDR3 protein: CSVLPGQGSYEQYF. DNA for the CDR3: TGCAGCGTTCTACCGGGACAGGGATCCTACGAGCAGTACTTC.

The genes are TRBV3-1 and TRBJ2-7; D is possibly TRBD1 (5 bases). The ends were cut back, 0 bases at V and 4 bases at J, with 13 bases in the middle. The CDR3 totals 15 residues. CDR1 is LGHDT and CDR2 is YNNKEL in the germline V gene (reference sequence). The DNA of the CDR3 is TGTGCCAGCAGCCAAGATTGGGGCAGAGAGTACGAGCAGTACTTC. This gives the protein CASSQDWGREYEQYF.

This clonotype was picked up one time. V usage is TRBV20-1 and J usage is TRBJ1-5, with D possibly matching TRBD1 (6 bases). The CDR3 runs to 15 residues. Germline lookup yields CDR1 DFQATT and CDR2 SNEGSKA (reference sequence). V was cut by 2 bases and J by 1 base, with 12 bases left in between. CDR3 nucleotides: TGCAGTGCTAGAACTCCGACAGGAAGCAATCAGCCCCAGCATTTT. As protein: CSARTPTGSNQPQHF.

This clonotype was detected a few times. This chain links TRBV28 with TRBJ2-3; TRBD1 matches at 8 bases. V was pared by 4 bases and J by 3 bases, with 3 bases of the junction left unmatched. This CDR3 contains 14 residues. Germline V CDR1 and CDR2: MDHEN, SYDVKM. CDR3 nucleotide sequence: TGTGCCAGCAGTTCCCAGGGGGCAACAGATACGCAGTATTTT. Its translation: CASSSQGATDTQYF.

Remarks on this clonotype: A read error may account for a junction end that differs from germline. V usage is TRBV6-1 and J usage is TRBJ2-3, with TRBD2 identical over 11 bases. The CDR3 has 16 amino acids. CDR1 and CDR2 (germline): MNHNS, SASEGT. Written as DNA, the CDR3 is TGTGTCAGCAGCGTTGGGACTAGCGGTACCACAGATACGCAGTATTTT. Encoded protein: CVSSVGTSGTTDTQYF.

The rearrangement joins TRBV9 to TRBJ1-1; D perhaps matches TRBD1 (5 bases). CDR3 length equals 13 residues. Trimming cost V 0 bases and J 2 bases, with 5 bases left between them. Germline V gene sequence: CDR1 SGDLS, CDR2 YYNGEE. The CDR3 DNA reads as TGTGCCAGCAGCGTAGGGACAAACACTGAAGCTTTCTTT. Amino acids: CASSVGTNTEAFF.

The chain links TRBV11-2 to TRBJ2-1; possibly TRBD1 for D (5 bases). The CDR3 length is 14 residues. With 4 bases removed from V and 6 bases from J, the gap between germline ends came to 13 bases. CDR1 and CDR2 (germline): SGHAT, FQNNGV. DNA for the CDR3: TGTGCCAGCAGCTCGATCAGGGTACTCAATGAGCAGTTCTTC. It codes for CASSSIRVLNEQFF.

Remarks on this clonotype: The junction does not match germline at one end; this may be a read error. This chain connects TRBV20-1 to TRBJ2-1; D may be TRBD2 (6 bases). This CDR3 has 13 amino acids. CDR1 is DFQATT and CDR2 is SNEGSKA in the germline V gene (reference sequence). The CDR3 DNA reads as TGCAGTGCCTACCGGACGGACTACAATGGGCAGTTCTTC. Translation gives CSAYRTDYNGQFF.

V and J are TRBV11-2 and TRBJ2-5; TRBD2 matches 11 bases. V was pared by 7 bases and J by 3 bases, with 7 bases of the junction left unmatched. The V gene's germline CDR1 is SGHAT and CDR2 FQNNGV. This CDR3 spans 15 amino acids. The CDR3 protein is CASTFLAGGKETQYF. CDR3 nucleotides: TGTGCCAGCACATTTCTAGCGGGGGGCAAAGAGACCCAGTACTTC.

This clonotype was counted ten times or more. The V and J genes are TRBV12-3 or TRBV12-4 and TRBJ2-3; D remains unclear. The CDR3 totals 15 residues. Trimming took 3 bases from V and 2 from J, leaving 12 bases between them. As DNA, the CDR3 is TGTGCCAGCAGTTTCCCGCAGGCACCCACAGATACGCAGTATTTT. Amino acids: CASSFPQAPTDTQYF.

The chain links TRBV12-3 or TRBV12-4 to TRBJ1-6, with no clear D. The ends were cut back, 2 bases at V and 10 bases at J, with 9 bases in the middle. The CDR3 spans 13 residues. The CDR3 is CASSLREGSPLHF. CDR3 bases: TGTGCCAGCAGTTTACGGGAAGGCTCACCCCTCCACTTT.

In this sample, this clonotype turned up many times. The gene calls are TRBV29-1 and TRBJ2-1; 10 positions match TRBD2. Trimming took 4 bases from V and 7 from J; bases not matched to a gene: 7. The CDR3 consists of 14 residues. Germline CDR1 is SQVTM and CDR2 is ANQGSEA. In DNA form, the CDR3 reads TGCAGCGTTGGCCTAGCGGGAGTGGTTAATGAGCAGTTCTTC. Translating gives CSVGLAGVVNEQFF.

This clonotype turned up a few times. The chain recombines TRBV20-1 with TRBJ1-1; 7 positions match TRBD1. This CDR3 is 13 amino acids long. From germline, CDR1 is DFQATT and CDR2 SNEGSKA (reference sequence). With V trimmed by 4 bases and J by 11 bases, 13 bases remained unmatched. For the CDR3, the DNA is TGCAGTGCTAAGGCGACAGGGTCGTGGCGGGCTTTCTTT. It specifies CSAKATGSWRAFF.

This clonotype was picked up many times. This chain connects TRBV3-1 to TRBJ1-2, with D possibly matching TRBD1 (5 bases). V was shortened by 1 base and J by 0 bases, with 9 bases between the two germline ends. The CDR3 extends over 15 amino acids. Germline assignment: CDR1 LGHDT and CDR2 YNNKEL (reference sequence). Written as DNA, the CDR3 is TGTGCCAGCAGCCAAGGGGGACGGGCTAACTATGGCTACACCTTC. Its protein product is CASSQGGRANYGYTF.

The chain couples TRBV7-6 to TRBJ2-1; D is possibly TRBD2 (5 bases). The CDR3 is 15 residues long. With 5 bases removed from V and 2 bases from J, the gap between germline ends came to 13 bases. Germline V gene sequence: CDR1 SGHVS, CDR2 FNYEAQ. The CDR3 DNA is TGTGCCAGCAGCCCTCAGCGGAGACCCTACAATGAGCAGTTCTTC. Its translation: CASSPQRRPYNEQFF.

This clonotype was observed a few times. The V and J genes are TRBV30 and TRBJ2-1; 8 bases align to TRBD2. The trim removed 5 bases at V and 5 bases at J, leaving 14 bases unmatched. The CDR3 has 16 residues. The V gene's germline CDR1 is GTSNPN and CDR2 SVGIG (reference sequence). In DNA, the CDR3 is TGTGCCTGGGGAGCCCTAGCGGGTATGTTCCACAATGAGCAGTTCTTC. Translation gives CAWGALAGMFHNEQFF.

This clonotype turned up a few times. V and J are TRBV13 and TRBJ2-1; 7 nucleotides agree with TRBD2. V was clipped by 5 bases and J by 6 bases; unmatched bases: 7. CDR1 and CDR2 (germline): PRHDT, FYEKMQ (reference sequence). This CDR3 has 14 residues. The CDR3 nucleotides read TGTGCCAGCAGCGCCCGACTAGCAGCCAATGAGCAGTTCTTC. Its protein product is CASSARLAANEQFF.

This clonotype was seen a few times. V usage is TRBV5-1 and J usage is TRBJ2-1; perhaps TRBD1 as D (6 bases). Deletions cut 4 bases from V and 3 bases from J, with 14 bases between. The CDR3 covers 15 residues. CDR1 and CDR2 (germline): SGHRS, YFSETQ. The CDR3 loop is CASSRLGALYNEQFF. CDR3 in DNA: TGCGCCAGCAGCCGACTGGGGGCCCTCTACAATGAGCAGTTCTTC.

In its sample, this clonotype was seen a few times. This chain connects TRBV6-1 to TRBJ2-3, with a tentative D call TRBD1 (5 bases). V was pared by 9 bases and J by 0 bases, with 19 bases between. The germline V gene has CDR1 MNHNS and CDR2 SASEGT. CDR3 length equals 16 residues. As DNA, the CDR3 is TGTGCCAGTAGGGGCTCCCGGAACCCTAGCACAGATACGCAGTATTTT. Translation gives CASRGSRNPSTDTQYF.

CDR3 residues: CASGDDTSRTDTQYF. Written as DNA, the CDR3 is TGTGCTAGTGGTGACGACACCTCCCGCACAGATACGCAGTATTTT. The chain employs TRBV12-5 and TRBJ2-3; D remains unclear. Per germline, CDR1 LGHNT and CDR2 FRNRAP. The V and J ends lost 5 bases and 1 base respectively, with 13 bases between them. This CDR3 has 15 amino acids.

The genes are TRBV11-2 and TRBJ2-5; D remains unclear. This CDR3 region has 13 residues. The germline V and J ends were trimmed by 5 bases and 11 bases, with 18 bases remaining between them. Germline lookup yields CDR1 SGHAT and CDR2 FQNNGV. CDR3 DNA: TGTGCCAGCAGCCAACGACTGAACAATGAGCAGTACTTC. Protein sequence: CASSQRLNNEQYF.

This clonotype was seen a handful of times. V gene TRBV7-6 combines with J gene TRBJ2-3; 12 bases align to TRBD1. This CDR3 spans 17 amino acids. CDR1 and CDR2 from the germline V gene are SGHVS and FNYEAQ. Losses at the gene ends were 1 base for V and 3 bases for J; bases not matched to a gene: 5. The CDR3 region is CASSLVGTGGFTDTQYF. CDR3 DNA: TGTGCCAGCAGCTTAGTAGGGACAGGGGGCTTTACAGATACGCAGTATTTT.

This chain links TRBV19 with TRBJ2-2; D is ambiguous. Trimming removed 5 bases at V and 5 bases at J, with 12 bases between. The germline V gene has CDR1 LNHDA and CDR2 SQIVND (reference sequence). The CDR3 is made up of 14 amino acids. CDR3 coding DNA: TGTGCCAGTAGTTCCTCGACTGGAACCGGGGAGCTGTTTTTT. It translates to CASSSSTGTGELFF.

The CDR3 DNA is TGTGCCAGCAGCGGCCGAGGGGTAACCTTCTACAATGAGCAGTTCTTC. It is translated as CASSGRGVTFYNEQFF. The gene calls are TRBV7-2 and TRBJ2-1; TRBD1 or TRBD2 may be the D gene (5 bases each). The V and J ends lost 5 bases and 3 bases respectively, with 17 bases between them. This CDR3 is built from 16 residues. Germline lookup yields CDR1 SGHTA and CDR2 FQGNSA.

The chain links TRBV10-2 to TRBJ2-3; no reliable D call. Germline-derived CDR1 and CDR2 are WSHSY and SAAADI. V was trimmed by 0 bases and J by 4 bases, leaving 14 bases between them. The CDR3 is 16 amino acids. The CDR3 loop reads CASSESLGSSSDTQYF. CDR3 in DNA: TGCGCCAGCAGTGAGTCGTTGGGCAGTTCCTCAGATACGCAGTATTTT.

About this clonotype itself: One end of the junction fails to match germline, which may point to a read error. This CDR3 is CASSPGQGRPDTEYF. The CDR3 nucleotides read TGTGCCAGCAGTCCGGGACAGGGTAGACCAGATACGGAGTATTTT. This rearrangement joins TRBV12-3 or TRBV12-4 to TRBJ2-3; 9 bases match TRBD1. This CDR3 is built from 15 residues.

A note on this clonotype: Germline is not matched at one junction end, which may reflect a read error. The chain has TRBV5-4 and TRBJ1-6, with D possibly matching TRBD1 (6 bases). Germline V gene sequence: CDR1 SGHNT, CDR2 YYREEE (reference sequence). The length of the CDR3 is 15 residues. The CDR3 DNA reads as TGCGCCAGCCACACGTGGACAGCCTATAATTCACCCCTCCACTTT. Translation: CASHTWTAYNSPLHF.